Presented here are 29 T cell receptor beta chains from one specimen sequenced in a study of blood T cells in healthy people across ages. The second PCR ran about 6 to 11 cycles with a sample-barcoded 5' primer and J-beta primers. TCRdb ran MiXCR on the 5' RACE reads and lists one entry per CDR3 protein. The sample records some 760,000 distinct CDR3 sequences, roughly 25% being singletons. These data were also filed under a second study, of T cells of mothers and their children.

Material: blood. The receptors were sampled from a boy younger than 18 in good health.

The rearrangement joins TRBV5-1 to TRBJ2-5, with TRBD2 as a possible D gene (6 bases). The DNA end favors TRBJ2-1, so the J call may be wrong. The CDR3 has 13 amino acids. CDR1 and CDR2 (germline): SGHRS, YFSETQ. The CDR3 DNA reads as TGCGCCAGCAGACGTGTGGGGGGCAATGAGCAGTTCTTC. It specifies CASRRVGGNEQFF.

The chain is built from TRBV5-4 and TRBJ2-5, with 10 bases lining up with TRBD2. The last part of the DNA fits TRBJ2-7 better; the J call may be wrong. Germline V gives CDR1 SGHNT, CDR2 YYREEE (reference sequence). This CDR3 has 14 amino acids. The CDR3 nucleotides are TGTGCCAGCGCCCCTAGCGGGAGAACCTACGAGCAGTACTTC. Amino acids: CASAPSGRTYEQYF.

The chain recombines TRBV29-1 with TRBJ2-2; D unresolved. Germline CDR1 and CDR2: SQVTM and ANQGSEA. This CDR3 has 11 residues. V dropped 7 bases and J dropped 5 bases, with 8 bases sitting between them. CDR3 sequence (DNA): TGCAGCGCACATACGACCGGGGAGCTGTTTTTT. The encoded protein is CSAHTTGELFF.

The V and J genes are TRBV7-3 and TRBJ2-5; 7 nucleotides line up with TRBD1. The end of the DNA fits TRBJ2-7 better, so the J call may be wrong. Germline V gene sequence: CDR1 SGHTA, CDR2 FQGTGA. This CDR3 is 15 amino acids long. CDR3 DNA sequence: TGTGCCAGCAGCCTCCCCGGGACAGAAGTCTACGAGCAGTACTTC. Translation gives CASSLPGTEVYEQYF.

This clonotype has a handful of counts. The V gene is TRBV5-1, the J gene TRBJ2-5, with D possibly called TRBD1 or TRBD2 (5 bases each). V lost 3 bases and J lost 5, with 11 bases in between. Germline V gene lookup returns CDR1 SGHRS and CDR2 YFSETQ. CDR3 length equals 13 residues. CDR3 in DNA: TGCGCCAGCAGCTGGACCTGGGGGGAGACCCAGTACTTC. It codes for CASSWTWGETQYF.

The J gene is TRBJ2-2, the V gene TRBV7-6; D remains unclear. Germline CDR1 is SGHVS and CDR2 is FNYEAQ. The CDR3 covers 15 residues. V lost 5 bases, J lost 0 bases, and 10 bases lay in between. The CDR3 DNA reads TGTGCCAGCAGCACGGGCCTAGCGAACACCGGGGAGCTGTTTTTT. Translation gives CASSTGLANTGELFF. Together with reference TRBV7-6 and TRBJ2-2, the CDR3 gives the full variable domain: GAGVSQSPRYKVTKRGQDVALRCDPISGHVSLYWYRQALGQGPEFLTYFNYEAQQDKSGLPNDRFSAERPEGSISTLTIQRTEQRDSAMYRCASSTGLANTGELFFGEGSRLTVL.

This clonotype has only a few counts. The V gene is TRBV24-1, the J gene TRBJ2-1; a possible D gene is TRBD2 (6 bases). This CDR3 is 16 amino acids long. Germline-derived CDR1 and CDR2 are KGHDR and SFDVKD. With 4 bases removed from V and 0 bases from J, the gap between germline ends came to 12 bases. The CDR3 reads CATSETGDSSYNEQFF. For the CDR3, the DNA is TGTGCCACCAGTGAGACGGGGGATAGCTCCTACAATGAGCAGTTCTTC.

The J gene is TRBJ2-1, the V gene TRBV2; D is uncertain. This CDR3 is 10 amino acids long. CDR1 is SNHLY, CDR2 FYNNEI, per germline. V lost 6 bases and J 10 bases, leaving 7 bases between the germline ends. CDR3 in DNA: TGTGCCAGCAGAGCCGGCGAGCAGTTCTTC. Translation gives CASRAGEQFF.

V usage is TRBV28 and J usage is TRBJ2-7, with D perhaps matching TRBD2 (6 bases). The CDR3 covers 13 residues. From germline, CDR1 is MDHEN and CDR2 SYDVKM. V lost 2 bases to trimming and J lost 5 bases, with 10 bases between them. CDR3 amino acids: CASSLAGLNEQYF. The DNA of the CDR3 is TGTGCCAGCAGTTTAGCGGGACTCAACGAGCAGTACTTC.

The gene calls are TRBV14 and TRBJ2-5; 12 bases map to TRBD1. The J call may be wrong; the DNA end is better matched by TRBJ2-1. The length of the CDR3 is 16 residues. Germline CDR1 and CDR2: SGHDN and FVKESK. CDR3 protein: CASSLLTGQGAYEQFF. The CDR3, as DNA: TGTGCCAGCAGCCTTCTGACGGGACAGGGGGCATATGAGCAGTTCTTC.

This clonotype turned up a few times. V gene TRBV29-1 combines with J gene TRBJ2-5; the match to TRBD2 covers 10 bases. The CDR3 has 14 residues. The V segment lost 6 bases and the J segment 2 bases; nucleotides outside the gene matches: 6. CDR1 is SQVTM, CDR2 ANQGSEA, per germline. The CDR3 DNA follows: TGCAGCGTAGCGGGGGGGCTATTACAAGAGACCCAGTACTTC. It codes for CSVAGGLLQETQYF. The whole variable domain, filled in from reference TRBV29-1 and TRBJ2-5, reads SAVISQKPSRDICQRGTSLTIQCQVDSQVTMMFWYRQQPGQSLTLIATANQGSEATYESGFVIDKFPISRPNLTFSTLTVSNMSPEDSSIYLCSVAGGLLQETQYFGPGTRLLVL.

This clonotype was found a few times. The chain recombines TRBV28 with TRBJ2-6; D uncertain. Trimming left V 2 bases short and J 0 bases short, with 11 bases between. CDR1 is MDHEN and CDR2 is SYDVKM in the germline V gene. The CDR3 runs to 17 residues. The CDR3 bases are TGTGCCAGCAGTTTAAATGGCGGCCTCTCTGGGGCCAACGTCCTGACTTTC. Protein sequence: CASSLNGGLSGANVLTF.

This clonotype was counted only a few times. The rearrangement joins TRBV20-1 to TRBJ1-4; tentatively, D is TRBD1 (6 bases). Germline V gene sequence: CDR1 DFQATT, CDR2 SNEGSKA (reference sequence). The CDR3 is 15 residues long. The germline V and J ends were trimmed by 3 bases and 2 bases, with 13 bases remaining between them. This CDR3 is CSARNRVMTNEKLFF. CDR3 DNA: TGCAGTGCTAGGAACAGGGTTATGACTAATGAAAAACTGTTTTTT.

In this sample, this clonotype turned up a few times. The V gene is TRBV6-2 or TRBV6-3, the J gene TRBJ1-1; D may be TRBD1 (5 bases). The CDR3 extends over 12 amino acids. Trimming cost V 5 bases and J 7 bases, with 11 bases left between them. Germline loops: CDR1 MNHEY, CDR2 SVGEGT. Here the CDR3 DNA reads TGTGCCAGCAGTCACTGGACACTTGAAGCTTTCTTT. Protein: CASSHWTLEAFF.

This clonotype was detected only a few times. CDR3 sequence reads: CASSILGRSSYEQYF. CDR3 DNA sequence: TGTGCCAGCAGTATACTGGGACGGTCCTCCTACGAGCAGTACTTC. The gene calls are TRBV12-3 or TRBV12-4 and TRBJ2-7; the D gene could be TRBD1 or TRBD2 (5 bases each). The CDR3 runs 15 residues. The ends were cut back, 5 bases at V and 0 bases at J, with 14 bases in the middle.

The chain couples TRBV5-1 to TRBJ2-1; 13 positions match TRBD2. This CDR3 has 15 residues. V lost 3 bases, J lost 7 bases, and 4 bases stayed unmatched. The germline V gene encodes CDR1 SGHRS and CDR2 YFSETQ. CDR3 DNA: TGCGCCAGCAGCTCGACTAGCGGGAGGTTTAATGAGCAGTTCTTC. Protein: CASSSTSGRFNEQFF.

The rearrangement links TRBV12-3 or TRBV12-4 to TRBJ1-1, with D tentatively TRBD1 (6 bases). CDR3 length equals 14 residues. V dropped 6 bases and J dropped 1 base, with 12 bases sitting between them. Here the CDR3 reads CASRDSSSNTEAFF. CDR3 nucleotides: TGTGCCAGCAGGGACAGCTCCTCGAACACTGAAGCTTTCTTT.

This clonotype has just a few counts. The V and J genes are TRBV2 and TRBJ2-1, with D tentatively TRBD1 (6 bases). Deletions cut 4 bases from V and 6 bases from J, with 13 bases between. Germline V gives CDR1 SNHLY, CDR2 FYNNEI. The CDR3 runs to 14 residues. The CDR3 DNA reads TGTGCCAGCAGTGCCCCAGGACAGTCCAATGAGCAGTTCTTC. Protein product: CASSAPGQSNEQFF. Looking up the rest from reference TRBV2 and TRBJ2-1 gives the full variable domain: EPEVTQTPSHQVTQMGQEVILRCVPISNHLYFYWYRQILGQKVEFLVSFYNNEISEKSEIFDDQFSVERPDGSNFTLKIRSTKLEDSAMYFCASSAPGQSNEQFFGPGTRLTVL.

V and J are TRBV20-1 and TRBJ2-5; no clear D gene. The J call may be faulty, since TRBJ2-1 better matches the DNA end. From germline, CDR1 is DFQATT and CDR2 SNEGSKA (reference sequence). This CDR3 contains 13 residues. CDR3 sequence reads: CSATHPSSHEQFF. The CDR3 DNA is TGCAGTGCTACCCATCCTAGTTCCCATGAGCAGTTCTTC.

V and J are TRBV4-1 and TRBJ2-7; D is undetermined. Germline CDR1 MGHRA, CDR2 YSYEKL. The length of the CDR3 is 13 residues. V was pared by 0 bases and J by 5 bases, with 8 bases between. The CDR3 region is CASSQEPKNEQYF. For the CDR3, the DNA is TGCGCCAGCAGCCAAGAGCCCAAGAACGAGCAGTACTTC.

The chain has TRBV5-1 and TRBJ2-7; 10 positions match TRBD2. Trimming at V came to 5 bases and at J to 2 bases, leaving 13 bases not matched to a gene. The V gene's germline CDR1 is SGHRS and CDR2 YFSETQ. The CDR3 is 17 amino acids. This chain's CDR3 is CASSQLGTSETAYEQYF. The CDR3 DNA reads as TGCGCCAGCAGTCAACTTGGGACTAGCGAGACCGCCTACGAGCAGTACTTC.

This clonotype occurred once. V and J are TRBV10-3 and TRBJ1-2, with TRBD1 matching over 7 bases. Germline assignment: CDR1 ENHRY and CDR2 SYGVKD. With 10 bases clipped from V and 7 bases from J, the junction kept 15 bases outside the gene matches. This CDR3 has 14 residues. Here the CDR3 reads CANRTLQGPGGYTF. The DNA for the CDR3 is TGTGCCAACCGCACCTTACAGGGGCCCGGTGGCTACACCTTC.

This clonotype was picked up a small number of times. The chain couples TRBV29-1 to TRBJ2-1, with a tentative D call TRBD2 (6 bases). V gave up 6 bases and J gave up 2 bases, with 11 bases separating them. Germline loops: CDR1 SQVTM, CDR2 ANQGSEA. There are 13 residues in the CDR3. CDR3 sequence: CSVGGIPYNEQFF. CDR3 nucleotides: TGCAGCGTCGGAGGGATCCCCTACAATGAGCAGTTCTTC.

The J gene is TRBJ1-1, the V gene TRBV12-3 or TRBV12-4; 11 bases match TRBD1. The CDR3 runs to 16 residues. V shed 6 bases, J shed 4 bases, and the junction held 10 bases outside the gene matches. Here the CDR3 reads CASRVWTGGHITEAFF. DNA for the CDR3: TGTGCCAGCAGGGTTTGGACAGGGGGCCATATCACTGAAGCTTTCTTT.

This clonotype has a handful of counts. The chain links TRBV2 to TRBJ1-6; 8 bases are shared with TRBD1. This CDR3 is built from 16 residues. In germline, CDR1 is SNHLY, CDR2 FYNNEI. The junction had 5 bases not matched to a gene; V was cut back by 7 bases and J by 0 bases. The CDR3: CASNGDRSSYNSPLHF. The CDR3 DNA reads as TGTGCCAGCAACGGGGACAGGAGCTCCTATAATTCACCCCTCCACTTT.

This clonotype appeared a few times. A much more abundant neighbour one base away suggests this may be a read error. The CDR3 DNA is TGTGCCAGCAGCCCAAATAGCGGCCAAGAGACCCAGTACTTC. Protein product: CASSPNSGQETQYF. The rearrangement joins TRBV7-2 to TRBJ2-5, with D maybe TRBD2 (6 bases). V was trimmed by 5 bases and J by 1 base, leaving 11 bases between them. Germline CDR1 is SGHTA and CDR2 is FQGNSA. The CDR3 totals 14 residues. Filled out from reference TRBV7-2 and TRBJ2-5, the complete variable domain reads GAGVSQSPSNKVTEKGKDVELRCDPISGHTALYWYRQSLGQGLEFLIYFQGNSAPDKSGLPSDRFSAERTGGSVSTLTIQRTQQEDSAVYLCASSPNSGQETQYFGPGTRLLVL.

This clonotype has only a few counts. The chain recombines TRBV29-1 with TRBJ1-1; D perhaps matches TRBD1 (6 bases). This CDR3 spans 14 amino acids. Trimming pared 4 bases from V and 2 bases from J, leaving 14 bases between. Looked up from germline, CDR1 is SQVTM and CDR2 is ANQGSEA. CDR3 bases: TGCAGCGTTGCTATGGGGGCCTCTAACACTGAAGCTTTCTTT. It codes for CSVAMGASNTEAFF.

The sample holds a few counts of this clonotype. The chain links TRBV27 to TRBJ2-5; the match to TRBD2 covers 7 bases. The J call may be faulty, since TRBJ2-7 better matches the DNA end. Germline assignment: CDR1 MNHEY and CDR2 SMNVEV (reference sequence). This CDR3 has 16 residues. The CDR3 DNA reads TGTGCCAGCAGTCGAGCACTAGCGTTTAGCTCCTACGAGCAGTACTTC. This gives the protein CASSRALAFSSYEQYF.

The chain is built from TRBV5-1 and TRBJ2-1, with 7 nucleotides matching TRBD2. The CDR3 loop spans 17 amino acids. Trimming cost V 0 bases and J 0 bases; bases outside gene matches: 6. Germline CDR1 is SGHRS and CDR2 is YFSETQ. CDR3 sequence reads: CASSLVAGLNSYNEQFF. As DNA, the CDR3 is TGCGCCAGCAGCTTGGTGGCGGGACTAAACTCCTACAATGAGCAGTTCTTC.